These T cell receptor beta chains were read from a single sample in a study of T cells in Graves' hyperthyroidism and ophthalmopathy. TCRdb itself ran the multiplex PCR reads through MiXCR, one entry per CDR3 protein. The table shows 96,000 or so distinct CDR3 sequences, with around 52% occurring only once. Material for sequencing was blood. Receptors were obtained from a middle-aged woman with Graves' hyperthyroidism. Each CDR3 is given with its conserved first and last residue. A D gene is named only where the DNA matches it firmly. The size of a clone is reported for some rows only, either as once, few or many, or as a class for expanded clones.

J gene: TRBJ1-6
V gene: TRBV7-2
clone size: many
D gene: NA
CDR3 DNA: TGTGCCAGCAGAAGGATGGGGGGCTCCTATAATTCACCCCTCCACTTT
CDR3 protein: CASRRMGGSYNSPLHF

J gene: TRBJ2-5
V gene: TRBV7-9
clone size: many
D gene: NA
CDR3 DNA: TGTGCCAGCAGTTACGGACATCTCCAAGAGACCCAGTACTTC
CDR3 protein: CASSYGHLQETQYF

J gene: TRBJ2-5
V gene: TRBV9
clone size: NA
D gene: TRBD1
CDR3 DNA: TGTGCCAGCAGCGTGGGGTCAGGGGGCGAGACCCAGTACTTC
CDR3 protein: CASSVGSGGETQYF

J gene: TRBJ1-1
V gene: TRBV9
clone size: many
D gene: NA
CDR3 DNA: TGTGCCAGCAGCCAGGGAAGGAGGGGTGAAGCTTTCTTT
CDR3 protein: CASSQGRRGEAFF

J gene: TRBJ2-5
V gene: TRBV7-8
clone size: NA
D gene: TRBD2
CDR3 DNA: TGTGCCAGCAGCCCGACCGGGACTAGGGAGACCCAGTACTTC
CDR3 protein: CASSPTGTRETQYF

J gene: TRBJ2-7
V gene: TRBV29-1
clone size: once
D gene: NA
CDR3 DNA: TGCAGCAGCCAAGTAGCACAGCCCGACTACGAGCAGTACTTC
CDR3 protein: CSSQVAQPDYEQYF

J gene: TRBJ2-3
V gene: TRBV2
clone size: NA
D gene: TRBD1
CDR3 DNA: TGTGCCAGCAGAGCCGGGACAGCGAGCTCATCAGATACGCAGTATTTT
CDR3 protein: CASRAGTASSSDTQYF

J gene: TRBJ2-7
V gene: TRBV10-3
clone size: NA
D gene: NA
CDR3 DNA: TGTGCCAGCAGTTACGTAGCCTACGAGCAGTACTTC
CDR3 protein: CASSYVAYEQYF

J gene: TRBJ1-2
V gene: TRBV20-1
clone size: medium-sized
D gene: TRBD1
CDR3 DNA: TGCAGTGCTGACGGACAGGGAAGTGGCTACACCTTC
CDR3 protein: CSADGQGSGYTF

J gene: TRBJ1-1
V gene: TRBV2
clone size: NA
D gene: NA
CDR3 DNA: TGTGCCAGCAGCCACAGGCGGAACACTGAAGCTTTCTTT
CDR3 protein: CASSHRRNTEAFF

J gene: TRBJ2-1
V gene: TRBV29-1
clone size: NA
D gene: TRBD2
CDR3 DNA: TGCAGCGTTGAAACTAGCGGGAGAGGTGAGCAGTTCTTC
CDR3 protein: CSVETSGRGEQFF

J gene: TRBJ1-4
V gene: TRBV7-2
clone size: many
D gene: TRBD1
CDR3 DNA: TGTGCCAGCAACTCGGACAGGGGACTTGAAAAACTGTTTTTT
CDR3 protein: CASNSDRGLEKLFF

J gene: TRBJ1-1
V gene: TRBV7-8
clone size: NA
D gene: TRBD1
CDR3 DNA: TGTGCCAGCAGCCACGACAGGGTGAACACTGAAGCTTTCTTT
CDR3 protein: CASSHDRVNTEAFF

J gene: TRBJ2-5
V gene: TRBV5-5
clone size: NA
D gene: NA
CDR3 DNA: TGTGCCAGCAGCTTAGTGGTTAGCCCCCCCGCGTACTTC
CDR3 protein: CASSLVVSPPAYF

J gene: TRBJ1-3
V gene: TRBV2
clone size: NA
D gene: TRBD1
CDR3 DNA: TGTGCCAGCAGATCCGACAGGGACACCATATATTTT
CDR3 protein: CASRSDRDTIYF

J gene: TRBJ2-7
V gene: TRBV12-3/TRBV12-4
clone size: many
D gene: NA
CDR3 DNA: TGTGCCACAACCACGGGACTCCCCTACGAGCAGTACTTC
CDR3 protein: CATTTGLPYEQYF

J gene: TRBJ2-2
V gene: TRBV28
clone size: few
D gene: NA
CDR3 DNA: TGTGCCAGCAGCCTCTACCGGACCGGGGAGCTGTTTTTT
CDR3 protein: CASSLYRTGELFF

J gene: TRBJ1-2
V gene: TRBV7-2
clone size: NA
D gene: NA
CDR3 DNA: TGTGCCAGCAGCTTAGCACAGATCTATGGCTACACCTTC
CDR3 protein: CASSLAQIYGYTF

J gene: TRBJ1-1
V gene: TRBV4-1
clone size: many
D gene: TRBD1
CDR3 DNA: TGCGCCAGCAGCCTAGGGGGACAGGGTGGCACTGAAGCTTTCTTT
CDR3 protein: CASSLGGQGGTEAFF

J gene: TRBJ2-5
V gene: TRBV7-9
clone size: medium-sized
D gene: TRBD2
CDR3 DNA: TGTGCCAGCAGCTTAGGACTAGCGGGAGGAGAATTC
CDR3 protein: CASSLGLAGGEF

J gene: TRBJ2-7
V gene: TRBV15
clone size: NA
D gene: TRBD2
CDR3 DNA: TGTGCCACCAGCCCTCACGGGGGGGCGGAGCAGTACTTC
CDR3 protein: CATSPHGGAEQYF

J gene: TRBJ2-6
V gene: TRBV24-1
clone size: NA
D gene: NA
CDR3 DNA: TGTGCCACATACGGGAGACCTGGGGCCAACGTCCTGACTTTC
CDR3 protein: CATYGRPGANVLTF

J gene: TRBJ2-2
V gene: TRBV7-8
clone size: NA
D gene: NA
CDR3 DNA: TGTGCCAACAGCCCCCAGCACAGAGGGGTCGGAGGGGAGCTGTTTTTT
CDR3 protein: CANSPQHRGVGGELFF

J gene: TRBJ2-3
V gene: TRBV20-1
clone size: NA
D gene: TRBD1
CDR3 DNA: TGCAGTGCTAGAGGCTTCCTTTGGGGGACAGGGGCAGATACGCAGTATTTT
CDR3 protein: CSARGFLWGTGADTQYF

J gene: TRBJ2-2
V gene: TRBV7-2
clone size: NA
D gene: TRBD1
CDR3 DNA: TGTGCCAGCAGCTTAGGGGACAGGGGCACCGGGGAGCTGTTTTTT
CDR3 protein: CASSLGDRGTGELFF

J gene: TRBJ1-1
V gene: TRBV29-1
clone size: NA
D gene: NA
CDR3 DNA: TGCAGCGTTGAACGGGACGGTCCTGGTGAAGCTTTCTTT
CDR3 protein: CSVERDGPGEAFF

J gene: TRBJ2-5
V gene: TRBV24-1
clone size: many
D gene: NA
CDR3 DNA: TGTGCCACCAGTGAGCAGGGAGAGAAGACCCAGTACTTC
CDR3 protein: CATSEQGEKTQYF

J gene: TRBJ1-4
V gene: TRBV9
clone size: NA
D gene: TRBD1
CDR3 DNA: TGTGCCAGCAGCACCGCGACAGGGAGGAATGAAAAACTGTTTTTT
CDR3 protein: CASSTATGRNEKLFF

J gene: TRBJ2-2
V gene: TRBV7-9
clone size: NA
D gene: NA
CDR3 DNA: TGTGCCAGCAGTTTCCCCGACAAGAACACCGGGGAGCTGTTTTTT
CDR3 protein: CASSFPDKNTGELFF

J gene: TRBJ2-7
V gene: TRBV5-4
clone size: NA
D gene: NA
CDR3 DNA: TGTGCCAGCTCACCACAGGGACAAAGCTCCTACGAGCAGTACTTC
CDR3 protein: CASSPQGQSSYEQYF

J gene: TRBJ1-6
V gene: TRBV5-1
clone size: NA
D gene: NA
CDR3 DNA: TGCGCCAGCAGCTTGGAATGGTCAGGGGCGGTGAATTCACCCCTCCACTTT
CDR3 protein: CASSLEWSGAVNSPLHF

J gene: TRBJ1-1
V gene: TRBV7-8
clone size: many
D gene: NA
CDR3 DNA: TGTGCCAGCAGGGGTATCGGGACTCACCCCCGGGACACTGAAGCTTTCTTT
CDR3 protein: CASRGIGTHPRDTEAFF

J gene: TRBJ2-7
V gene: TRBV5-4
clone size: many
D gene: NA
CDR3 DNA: TGTGCCAGCAGCCTCGGCCATACAGACCTTTACGAGCAGTACTTC
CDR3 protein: CASSLGHTDLYEQYF

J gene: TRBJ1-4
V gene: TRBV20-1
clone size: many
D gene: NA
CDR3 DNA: TGCAGTGCTAGGGAGGTTGAAAAACTGTTTTTT
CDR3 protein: CSAREVEKLFF

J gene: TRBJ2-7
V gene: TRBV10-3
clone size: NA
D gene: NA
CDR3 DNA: TGTGCCATCAGTATTGAGGGCTACGGGCAGTACTTC
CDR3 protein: CAISIEGYGQYF

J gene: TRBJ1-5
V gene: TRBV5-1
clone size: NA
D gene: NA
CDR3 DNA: TGCGCCAGCAGCTGGGGACAGCCCCAGCATTTT
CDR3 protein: CASSWGQPQHF

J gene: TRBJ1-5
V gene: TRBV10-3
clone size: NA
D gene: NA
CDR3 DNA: TGTGCCATCAGTTTGGGGTCGGTAGGTCAGCCCCAGCATTTT
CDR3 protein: CAISLGSVGQPQHF